The 13 T cell receptor beta chains given below trace back to one sample, sequenced in a study of shared clonotypes between healthy human individuals. Assay: immunoSEQ multiplex PCR; the TCRdb copy retains only in-frame clones and omits some. The table has about 490,000 clones, around 80% seen once; the top ten hold approximately 12%. Sequencing was carried out using PBMCs. The receptors were gathered from a woman in her 40s in good health. Some clones in this sample may be carry-over from other donors' samples.

In the case of this clone: Within the sample, other DNA sequences also encode this same CDR3. This chain connects TRBV11-2 to TRBJ2-7; TRBD1 agrees at 7 bases. After removal of 3 bases from V and 5 bases from J, the junction contained 4 bases not matched to a gene. This CDR3 has 13 residues. The germline V gene encodes CDR1 SGHAT and CDR2 FQNNGV. The DNA for the CDR3 is TGTGCCAGCAGCTTGACAGGGTCCCACGAGCAGTACTTC. The encoded protein is CASSLTGSHEQYF.

This rearrangement joins TRBV2 to TRBJ1-1; no firm D call. Trimming stripped 3 bases from V and 6 bases from J, with 14 bases between. Germline-derived CDR1 and CDR2 are SNHLY and FYNNEI. The CDR3 contains 14 residues. In DNA form, the CDR3 reads TGTGCCAGCAGTGACAGAACGGGAACCCCTGAAGCTTTCTTT. It encodes CASSDRTGTPEAFF.

About this clone itself: The sample has other DNA sequences that encode this CDR3 too. CDR3 nucleotide sequence: TGTGCCAGTAGTAATGTCGGAAAAGAGACCCAGTACTTC. It encodes CASSNVGKETQYF. The chain couples TRBV19 to TRBJ2-5; D uncertain. Germline-derived CDR1 and CDR2 are LNHDA and SQIVND (reference sequence). V was clipped by 4 bases and J by 3 bases, with 9 bases between them. This CDR3 contains 13 residues.

This clone was seen at least ten times. V usage is TRBV7-3 and J usage is TRBJ2-1; 11 bases line up with TRBD2. Germline V gives CDR1 SGHTA, CDR2 FQGTGA. The CDR3 covers 16 residues. With V trimmed by 5 bases and J by 3 bases, 6 bases remained unmatched. CDR3 residues: CASSPGTSGHYNEQFF. For the CDR3, the DNA is TGTGCCAGCAGCCCGGGGACTAGCGGACACTACAATGAGCAGTTCTTC.

The V call is TRBV5-4, the J call TRBJ2-1; possible D gene TRBD1, 6 bases. This CDR3 region has 15 residues. V was trimmed by 2 bases and J by 8 bases, leaving 17 bases between them. Per germline, CDR1 SGHNT and CDR2 YYREEE (reference sequence). This CDR3 is CASSFVAGVKDEQFF. CDR3 bases: TGTGCCAGCAGCTTTGTGGCAGGGGTAAAGGATGAGCAGTTCTTC.

CDR3 protein: CASSPGGGAYEQYF. CDR3 nucleotides: TGTGCCAGCTCACCAGGAGGGGGGGCCTACGAGCAGTACTTC. The chain joins TRBV18 to TRBJ2-7; perhaps TRBD2 as D (7 bases). V lost 2 bases and J 2 bases, leaving 10 bases between the germline ends. Germline V gene sequence: CDR1 KGHSH, CDR2 LQKENI. The CDR3 is 14 amino acids.

For this clone: Different DNA sequences within this sample yield the same CDR3. The chain links TRBV7-3 to TRBJ2-2; D is ambiguous. The germline V and J ends were trimmed by 0 bases and 2 bases, with 4 bases remaining between them. The CDR3 runs 14 residues. Germline V gene sequence: CDR1 SGHTA, CDR2 FQGTGA. In nucleotides, the CDR3 is TGTGCCAGCAGCTTAACGAGAAACACCGGGGAGCTGTTTTTT. It encodes CASSLTRNTGELFF.

The chain uses TRBV5-1 and TRBJ2-7; D not certain. The V gene lost 2 bases and the J gene lost 4 bases, with 10 bases spanning the gap. CDR3 length equals 13 residues. Germline-derived CDR1 and CDR2 are SGHRS and YFSETQ. CDR3 DNA: TGCGCCAGCAGCTTAATCAGTTTTTACGAGCAGTACTTC. Translation gives CASSLISFYEQYF.

V and J are TRBV7-2 and TRBJ2-7; TRBD2 aligns across 8 bases. Germline V gene sequence: CDR1 SGHTA, CDR2 FQGNSA. With 1 base clipped from V and 7 bases from J, the junction kept 15 bases outside the gene matches. The CDR3 loop spans 17 amino acids. Written as DNA, the CDR3 is TGTGCCAGCAGCTTAGATCTGGCGGCGGGAGGATTTGAGGAGCAGTACTTC. Protein sequence: CASSLDLAAGGFEEQYF.

The chain recombines TRBV5-4 with TRBJ2-7; D tentatively reads TRBD1 or TRBD2 (7 bases each). The CDR3 covers 13 residues. The germline gives CDR1 SGHNT, CDR2 YYREEE (reference sequence). The germline V and J ends were trimmed by 4 bases and 5 bases, with 13 bases remaining between them. CDR3 sequence reads: CASSPGGEDEQYF. For the CDR3, the DNA is TGTGCCAGCAGCCCAGGGGGGGAAGACGAGCAGTACTTC.

The J gene is TRBJ2-2, the V gene TRBV10-2; D may be TRBD2 (6 bases). Trimming took 7 bases from V and 2 from J, leaving 14 bases between them. The CDR3 contains 15 residues. The germline V gene encodes CDR1 WSHSY and CDR2 SAAADI. The DNA for the CDR3 is TGCGCCAGCACCACACTAGCCCTAAACACCGGGGAGCTGTTTTTT. As protein: CASTTLALNTGELFF.

Worth noting for this clone: Other nucleotide sequences from this sample produce the same CDR3. V and J are TRBV9 and TRBJ2-1; D is possibly TRBD1 (6 bases). The CDR3 runs to 13 residues. Germline loops: CDR1 SGDLS, CDR2 YYNGEE. The V end lost 0 bases, the J end lost 7 bases, and 8 bases lay between the germline ends. The CDR3 region has the DNA TGTGCCAGCAGCGTAGACAGGGCAAATGAGCAGTTCTTC. It yields the protein CASSVDRANEQFF.

This sequence joins TRBV5-1 and TRBJ2-1; 8 bases are a match to TRBD1. The CDR3 is 17 residues long. Germline V gives CDR1 SGHRS, CDR2 YFSETQ. The trim removed 6 bases at V and 7 bases at J, leaving 18 bases unmatched. This CDR3 is CASTKYPPGQGQNEQFF. The CDR3 DNA follows: TGCGCCAGCACCAAATACCCCCCCGGACAGGGTCAAAATGAGCAGTTCTTC.